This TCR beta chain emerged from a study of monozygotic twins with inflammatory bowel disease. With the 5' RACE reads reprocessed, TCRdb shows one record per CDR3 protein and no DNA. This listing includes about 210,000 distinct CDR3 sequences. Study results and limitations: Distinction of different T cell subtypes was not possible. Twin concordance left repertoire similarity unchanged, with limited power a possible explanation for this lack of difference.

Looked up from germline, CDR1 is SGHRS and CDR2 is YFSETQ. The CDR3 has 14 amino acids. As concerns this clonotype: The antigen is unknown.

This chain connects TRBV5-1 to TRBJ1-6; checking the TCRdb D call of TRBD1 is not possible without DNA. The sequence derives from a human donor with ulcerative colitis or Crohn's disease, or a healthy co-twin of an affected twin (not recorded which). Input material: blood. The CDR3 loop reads CASSPRTDNSPLHF.